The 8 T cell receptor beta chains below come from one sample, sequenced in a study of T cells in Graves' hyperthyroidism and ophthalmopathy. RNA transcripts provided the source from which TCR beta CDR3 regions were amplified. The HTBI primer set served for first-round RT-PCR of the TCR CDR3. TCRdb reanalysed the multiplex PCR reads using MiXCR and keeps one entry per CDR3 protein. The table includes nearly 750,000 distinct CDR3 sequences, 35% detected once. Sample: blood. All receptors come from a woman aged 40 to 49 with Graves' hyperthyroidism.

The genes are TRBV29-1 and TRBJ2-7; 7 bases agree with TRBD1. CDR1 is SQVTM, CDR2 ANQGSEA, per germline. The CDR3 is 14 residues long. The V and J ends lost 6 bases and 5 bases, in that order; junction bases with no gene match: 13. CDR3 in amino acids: CSVTTGDPTHEQYF. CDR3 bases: TGCAGCGTAACTACAGGGGACCCAACCCACGAGCAGTACTTC.

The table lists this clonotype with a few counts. The CDR3: CASSNLVEQYF. The CDR3 coding sequence is TGTGCCAGCAGTAATCTGGTCGAGCAGTACTTC. V gene TRBV7-9 combines with J gene TRBJ2-7; D is undetermined. The CDR3 has 11 residues. CDR1 is SEHNR, CDR2 FQNEAQ, per germline (reference sequence). Trimming removed 6 bases at V and 6 bases at J, with 9 bases between. The whole variable domain, remainder taken from reference TRBV7-9 and TRBJ2-7, is DTGVSQNPRHKITKRGQNVTFRCDPISEHNRLYWYRQTLGQGPEFLTYFQNEAQLEKSRLLSDRFSAERPKGSFSTLEIQRTEQGDSAMYLCASSNLVEQYFGPGTRLTVT.

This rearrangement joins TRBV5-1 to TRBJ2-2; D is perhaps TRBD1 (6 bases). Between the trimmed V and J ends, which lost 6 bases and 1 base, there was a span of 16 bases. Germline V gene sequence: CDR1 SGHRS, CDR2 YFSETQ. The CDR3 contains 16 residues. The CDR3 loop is CASKLGLTGNTGELFF. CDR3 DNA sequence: TGCGCCAGCAAGTTAGGCCTGACAGGGAACACCGGGGAGCTGTTTTTT. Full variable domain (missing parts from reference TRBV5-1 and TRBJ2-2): KAGVTQTPRYLIKTRGQQVTLSCSPISGHRSVSWYQQTPGQGLQFLFEYFSETQRNKGNFPGRFSGRQFSNSRSEMNVSTLELGDSALYLCASKLGLTGNTGELFFGEGSRLTVL.

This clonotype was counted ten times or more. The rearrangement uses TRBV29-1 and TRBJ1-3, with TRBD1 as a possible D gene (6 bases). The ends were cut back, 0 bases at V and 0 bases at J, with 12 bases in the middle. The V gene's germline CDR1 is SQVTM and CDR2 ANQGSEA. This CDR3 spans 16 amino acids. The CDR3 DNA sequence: TGCAGCGTTGAAGATCTGGGGGGCTACTCTGGAAACACCATATATTTT. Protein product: CSVEDLGGYSGNTIYF.

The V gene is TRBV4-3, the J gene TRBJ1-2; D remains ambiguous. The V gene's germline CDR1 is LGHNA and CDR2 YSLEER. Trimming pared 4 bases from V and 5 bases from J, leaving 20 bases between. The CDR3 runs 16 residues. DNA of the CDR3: TGCGCCAGCAGCCCCTATTTATCGGTTTCCGGGTATGGCTACACCTTC. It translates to CASSPYLSVSGYGYTF.

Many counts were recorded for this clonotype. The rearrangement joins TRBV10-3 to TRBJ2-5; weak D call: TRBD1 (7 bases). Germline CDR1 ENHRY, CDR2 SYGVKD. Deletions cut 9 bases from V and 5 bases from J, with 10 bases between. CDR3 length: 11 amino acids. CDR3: CAIQGGETQYF. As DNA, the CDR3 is TGTGCCATTCAGGGGGGCGAGACCCAGTACTTC.

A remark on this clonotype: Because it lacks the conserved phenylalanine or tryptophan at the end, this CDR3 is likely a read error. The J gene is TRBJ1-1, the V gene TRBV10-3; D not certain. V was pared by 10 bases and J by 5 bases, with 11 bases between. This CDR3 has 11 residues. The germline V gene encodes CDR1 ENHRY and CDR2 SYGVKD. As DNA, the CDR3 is TGTGCCAGCTCACAGTGGACTGAAGCTTTCCTT. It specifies CASSQWTEAFL.

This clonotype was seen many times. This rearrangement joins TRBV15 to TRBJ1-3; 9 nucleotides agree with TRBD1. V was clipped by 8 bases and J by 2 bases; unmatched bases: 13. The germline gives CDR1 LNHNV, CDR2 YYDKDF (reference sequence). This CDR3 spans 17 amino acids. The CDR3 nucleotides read TGTGCCACCCGTGCCCCCGGGACAGGGACGACTGGAAACACCATATATTTT. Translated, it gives CATRAPGTGTTGNTIYF.